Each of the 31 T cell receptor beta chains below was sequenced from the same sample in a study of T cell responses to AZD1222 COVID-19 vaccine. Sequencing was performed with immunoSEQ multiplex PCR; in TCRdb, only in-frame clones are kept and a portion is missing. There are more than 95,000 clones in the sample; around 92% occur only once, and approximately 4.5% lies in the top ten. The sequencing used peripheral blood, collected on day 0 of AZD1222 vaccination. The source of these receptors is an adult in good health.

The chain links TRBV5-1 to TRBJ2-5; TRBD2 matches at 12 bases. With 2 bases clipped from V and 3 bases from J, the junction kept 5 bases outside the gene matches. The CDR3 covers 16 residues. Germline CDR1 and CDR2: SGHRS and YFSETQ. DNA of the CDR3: TGCGCCAGCAGCTTCGGTTCTAGCGGGGGGGAAGAGACCCAGTACTTC. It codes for CASSFGSSGGEETQYF.

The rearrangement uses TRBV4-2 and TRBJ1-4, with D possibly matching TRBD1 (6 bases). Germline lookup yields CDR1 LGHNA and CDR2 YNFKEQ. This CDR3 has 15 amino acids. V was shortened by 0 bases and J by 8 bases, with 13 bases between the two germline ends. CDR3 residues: CASSQDLGAGEKLFF. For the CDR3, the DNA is TGTGCCAGCAGCCAAGATCTGGGGGCGGGGGAAAAACTGTTTTTT.

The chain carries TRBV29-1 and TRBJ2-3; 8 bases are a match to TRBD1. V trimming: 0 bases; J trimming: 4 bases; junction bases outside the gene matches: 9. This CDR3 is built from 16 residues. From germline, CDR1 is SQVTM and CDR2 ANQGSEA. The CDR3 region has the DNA TGCAGCGTTGAAGACCCTAGGGACAGGTCCGCAGATACGCAGTATTTT. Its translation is CSVEDPRDRSADTQYF.

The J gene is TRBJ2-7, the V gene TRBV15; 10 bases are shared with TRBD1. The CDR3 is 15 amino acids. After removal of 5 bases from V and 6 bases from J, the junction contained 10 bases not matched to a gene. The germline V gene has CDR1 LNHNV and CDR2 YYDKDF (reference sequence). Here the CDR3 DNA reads TGTGCCACCAGCCGCGTTCGGACAGGGGGTAGCGAGCAGTACTTC. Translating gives CATSRVRTGGSEQYF.

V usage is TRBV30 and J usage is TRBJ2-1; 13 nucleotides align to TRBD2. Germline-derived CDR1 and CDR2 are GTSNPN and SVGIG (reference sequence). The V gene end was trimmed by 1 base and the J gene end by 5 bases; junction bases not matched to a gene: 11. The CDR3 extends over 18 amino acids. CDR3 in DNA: TGTGCCTGGAGTGCTACGAGGACTAGCGGGAGAAACGACAATGAGCAGTTCTTC. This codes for CAWSATRTSGRNDNEQFF.

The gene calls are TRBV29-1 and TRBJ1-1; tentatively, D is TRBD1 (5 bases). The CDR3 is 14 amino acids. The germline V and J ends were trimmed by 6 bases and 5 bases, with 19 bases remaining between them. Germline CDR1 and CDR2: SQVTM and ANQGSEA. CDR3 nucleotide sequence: TGCAGCGTCCGGGGCGCGATTTCGGGGACTGAAGCTTTCTTT. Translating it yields CSVRGAISGTEAFF.

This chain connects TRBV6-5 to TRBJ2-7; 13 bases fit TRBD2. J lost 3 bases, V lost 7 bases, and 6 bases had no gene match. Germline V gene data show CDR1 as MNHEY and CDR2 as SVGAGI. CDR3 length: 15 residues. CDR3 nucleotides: TGTGCCAGCATCCCGGGACTAGCGGGACTCTACGAGCAGTACTTC. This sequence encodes CASIPGLAGLYEQYF.

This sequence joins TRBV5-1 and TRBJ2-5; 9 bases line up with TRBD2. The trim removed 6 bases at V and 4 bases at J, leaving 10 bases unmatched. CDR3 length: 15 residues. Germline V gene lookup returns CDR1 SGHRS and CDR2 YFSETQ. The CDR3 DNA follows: TGCGCCAGCAACATGGTAGCGGGAGACGTAGAGACCCAGTACTTC. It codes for CASNMVAGDVETQYF. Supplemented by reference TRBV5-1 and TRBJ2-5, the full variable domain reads KAGVTQTPRYLIKTRGQQVTLSCSPISGHRSVSWYQQTPGQGLQFLFEYFSETQRNKGNFPGRFSGRQFSNSRSEMNVSTLELGDSALYLCASNMVAGDVETQYFGPGTRLLVL.

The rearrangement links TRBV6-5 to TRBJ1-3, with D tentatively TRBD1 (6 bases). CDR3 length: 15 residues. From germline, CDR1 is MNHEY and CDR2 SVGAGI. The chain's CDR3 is CAAAGRGNSGNTIYF. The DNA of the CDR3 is TGTGCGGCAGCGGGTAGGGGGAACTCTGGAAACACCATATATTTT.

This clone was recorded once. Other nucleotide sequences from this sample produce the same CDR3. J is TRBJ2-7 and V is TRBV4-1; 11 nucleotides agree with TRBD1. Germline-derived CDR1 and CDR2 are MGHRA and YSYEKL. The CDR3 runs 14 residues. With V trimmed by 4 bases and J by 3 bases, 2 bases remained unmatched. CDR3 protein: CASSPGQGGYEQYF. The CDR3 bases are TGCGCCAGCAGCCCGGGACAGGGGGGCTACGAGCAGTACTTC.

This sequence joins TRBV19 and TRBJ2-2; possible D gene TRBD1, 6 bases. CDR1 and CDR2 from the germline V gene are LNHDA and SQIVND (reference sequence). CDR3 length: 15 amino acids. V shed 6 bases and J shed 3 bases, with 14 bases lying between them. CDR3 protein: CASSPGVRYTGELFF. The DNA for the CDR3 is TGTGCCAGTAGCCCAGGGGTGCGTTACACCGGGGAGCTGTTTTTT.

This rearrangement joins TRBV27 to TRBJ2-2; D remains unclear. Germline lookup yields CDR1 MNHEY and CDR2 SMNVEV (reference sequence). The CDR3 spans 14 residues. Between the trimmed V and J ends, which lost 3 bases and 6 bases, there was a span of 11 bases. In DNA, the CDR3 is TGTGCCAGCAGTTTTTCGGACCAGGCCGGGGAGCTGTTTTTT. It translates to CASSFSDQAGELFF.

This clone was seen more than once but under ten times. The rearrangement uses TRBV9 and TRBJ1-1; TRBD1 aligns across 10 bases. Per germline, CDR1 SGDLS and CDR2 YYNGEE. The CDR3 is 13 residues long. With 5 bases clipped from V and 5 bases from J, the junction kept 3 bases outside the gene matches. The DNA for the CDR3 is TGTGCCAGCAGAGGGGACAGGGGAACTGAAGCTTTCTTT. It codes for CASRGDRGTEAFF. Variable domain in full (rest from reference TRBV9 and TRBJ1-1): DSGVTQTPKHLITATGQRVTLRCSPRSGDLSVYWYQQSLDQGLQFLIQYYNGEERAKGNILERFSAQQFPDLHSELNLSSLELGDSALYFCASRGDRGTEAFFGQGTRLTVV.

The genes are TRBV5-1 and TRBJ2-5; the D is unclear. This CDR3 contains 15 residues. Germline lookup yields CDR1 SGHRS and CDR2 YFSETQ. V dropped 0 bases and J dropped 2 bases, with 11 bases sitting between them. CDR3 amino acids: CASSLVVPAQETQYF. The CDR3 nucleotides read TGCGCCAGCAGCTTGGTGGTTCCAGCGCAAGAGACCCAGTACTTC. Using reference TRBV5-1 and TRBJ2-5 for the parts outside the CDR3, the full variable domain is KAGVTQTPRYLIKTRGQQVTLSCSPISGHRSVSWYQQTPGQGLQFLFEYFSETQRNKGNFPGRFSGRQFSNSRSEMNVSTLELGDSALYLCASSLVVPAQETQYFGPGTRLLVL.

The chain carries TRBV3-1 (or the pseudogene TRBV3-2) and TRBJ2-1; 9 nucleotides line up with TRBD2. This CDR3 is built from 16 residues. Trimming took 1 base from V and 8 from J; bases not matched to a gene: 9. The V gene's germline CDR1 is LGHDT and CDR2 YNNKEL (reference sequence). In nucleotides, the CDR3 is TGTGCCAGCAGCCAAGGCGGGAGGGCGGTTTTTTATGAGCAGTTCTTC. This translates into CASSQGGRAVFYEQFF.

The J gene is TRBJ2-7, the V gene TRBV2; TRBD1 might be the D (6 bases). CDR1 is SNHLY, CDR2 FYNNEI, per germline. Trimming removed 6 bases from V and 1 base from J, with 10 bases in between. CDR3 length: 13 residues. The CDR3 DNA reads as TGTGCCAGCAGACACAGGGTATCCTACGAGCAGTACTTC. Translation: CASRHRVSYEQYF.

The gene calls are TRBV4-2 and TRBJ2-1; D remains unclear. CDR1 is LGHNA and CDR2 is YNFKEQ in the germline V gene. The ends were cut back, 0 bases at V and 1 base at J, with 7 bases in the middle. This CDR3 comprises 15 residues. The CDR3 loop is CASSQEDDSYNEQFF. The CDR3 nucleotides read TGTGCCAGCAGCCAAGAGGACGATTCCTACAATGAGCAGTTCTTC.

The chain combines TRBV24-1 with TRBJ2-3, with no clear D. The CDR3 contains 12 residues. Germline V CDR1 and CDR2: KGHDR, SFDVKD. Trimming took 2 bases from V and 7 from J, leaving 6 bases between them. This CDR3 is CATSDSTYTQYF. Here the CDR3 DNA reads TGTGCCACCAGTGATTCCACCTATACGCAGTATTTT.

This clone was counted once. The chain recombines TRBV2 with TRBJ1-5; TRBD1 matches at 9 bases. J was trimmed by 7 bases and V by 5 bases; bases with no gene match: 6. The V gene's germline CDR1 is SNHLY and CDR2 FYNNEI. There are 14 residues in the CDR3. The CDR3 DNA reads TGTGCCAGCAGTCGTACAGGGGGCTACCAGCCCCAGCATTTT. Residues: CASSRTGGYQPQHF.

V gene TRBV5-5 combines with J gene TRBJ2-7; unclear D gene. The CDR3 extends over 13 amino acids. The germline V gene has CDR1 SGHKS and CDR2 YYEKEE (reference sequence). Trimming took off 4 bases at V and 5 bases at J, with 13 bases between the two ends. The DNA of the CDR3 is TGTGCCAGCAGCCCCAGGTCGGTGAACGAGCAGTACTTC. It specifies CASSPRSVNEQYF.

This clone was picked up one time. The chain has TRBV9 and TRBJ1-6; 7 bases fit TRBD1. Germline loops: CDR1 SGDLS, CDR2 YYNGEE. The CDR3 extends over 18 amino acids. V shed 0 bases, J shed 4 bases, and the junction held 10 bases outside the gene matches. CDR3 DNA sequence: TGTGCCAGCAGCGTAGCTAGGGGGACAGAGATTTATAATTCACCCCTCCACTTT. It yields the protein CASSVARGTEIYNSPLHF.

This chain's CDR3 is CASSSPGGAGYTF. CDR3 DNA sequence: TGTGCCAGCAGCTCTCCCGGGGGGGCTGGCTACACCTTC. J is TRBJ1-2 and V is TRBV7-2; TRBD1 might be the D (6 bases). CDR1 and CDR2 (germline): SGHTA, FQGNSA. The CDR3 has 13 residues. V was shortened by 4 bases and J by 7 bases, with 13 bases between the two germline ends.

CDR3 in amino acids: CAWSAGRGNEKLFF. Here the CDR3 DNA reads TGTGCCTGGAGTGCCGGAAGGGGCAATGAAAAACTGTTTTTT. The rearrangement links TRBV30 to TRBJ1-4; tentatively, D is TRBD1 (5 bases). The germline CDR1 and CDR2 sequences are GTSNPN and SVGIG (reference sequence). The CDR3 loop spans 14 amino acids. Deletions cut 1 base from V and 5 bases from J, with 11 bases between.

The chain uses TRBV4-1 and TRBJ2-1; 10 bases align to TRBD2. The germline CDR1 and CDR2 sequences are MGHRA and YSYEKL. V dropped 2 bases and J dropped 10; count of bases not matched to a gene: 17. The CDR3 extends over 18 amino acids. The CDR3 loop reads CASSQLNLLAGALEEQFF. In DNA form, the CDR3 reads TGCGCCAGCAGCCAACTGAACCTTCTAGCGGGGGCCCTGGAAGAGCAGTTCTTC.

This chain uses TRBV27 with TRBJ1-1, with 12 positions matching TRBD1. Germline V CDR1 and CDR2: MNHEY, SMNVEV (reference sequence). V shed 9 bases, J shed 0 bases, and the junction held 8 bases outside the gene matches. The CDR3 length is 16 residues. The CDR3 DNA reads TGTGCCAGTAAAGGGACAGGGGGCCACATGAACACTGAAGCTTTCTTT. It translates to CASKGTGGHMNTEAFF.

In DNA form, the CDR3 reads TGTGCCAGCAGCCGAGACTTTACAGGGGATTGGTCACCCCTCCACTTT. Amino acids: CASSRDFTGDWSPLHF. The genes are TRBV5-8 and TRBJ1-6; 7 bases map to TRBD1. The CDR3 spans 16 residues. J was trimmed by 10 bases and V by 4 bases; bases with no gene match: 14. Germline loops: CDR1 SGHTS, CDR2 YDEGEE.

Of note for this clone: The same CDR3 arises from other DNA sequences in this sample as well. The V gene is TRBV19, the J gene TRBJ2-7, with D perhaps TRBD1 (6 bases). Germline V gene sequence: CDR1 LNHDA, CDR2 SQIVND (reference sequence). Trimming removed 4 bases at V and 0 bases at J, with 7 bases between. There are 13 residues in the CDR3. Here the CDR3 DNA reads TGTGCCAGTAGTACAGGGGTCTCCTACGAGCAGTACTTC. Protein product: CASSTGVSYEQYF. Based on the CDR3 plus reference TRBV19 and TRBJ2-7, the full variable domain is DGGITQSPKYLFRKEGQNVTLSCEQNLNHDAMYWYRQDPGQGLRLIYYSQIVNDFQKGDIAEGYSVSREKKESFPLTVTSAQKNPTAFYLCASSTGVSYEQYFGPGTRLTVT.

CDR3 sequence (DNA): TGTGCCAGCAGTCCCTCCCTAGCGGGGGGCTTCAATGAGCAGTTCTTC. Translation: CASSPSLAGGFNEQFF. The chain recombines TRBV27 with TRBJ2-1; 11 bases are shared with TRBD2. The ends lost 5 bases at V and 6 bases at J; junction bases unmatched: 9. Germline V gives CDR1 MNHEY, CDR2 SMNVEV (reference sequence). CDR3 length equals 16 residues.

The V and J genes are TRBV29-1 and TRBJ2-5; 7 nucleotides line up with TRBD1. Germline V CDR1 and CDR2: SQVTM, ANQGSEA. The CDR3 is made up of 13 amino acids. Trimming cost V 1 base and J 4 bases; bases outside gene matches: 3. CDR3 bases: TGCAGCGTTGAAGTGACAGGGTTAGAGACCCAGTACTTC. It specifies CSVEVTGLETQYF.

CDR3: CASSRYTEAFF. CDR3 DNA: TGTGCCAGCAGCAGATACACTGAAGCTTTCTTT. The chain has TRBV25-1 and TRBJ1-1; D is unclear. CDR3 length: 11 amino acids. CDR1 and CDR2 (germline): MGHDK, SYGVNS. V gave up 6 bases and J gave up 3 bases, with 5 bases separating them.

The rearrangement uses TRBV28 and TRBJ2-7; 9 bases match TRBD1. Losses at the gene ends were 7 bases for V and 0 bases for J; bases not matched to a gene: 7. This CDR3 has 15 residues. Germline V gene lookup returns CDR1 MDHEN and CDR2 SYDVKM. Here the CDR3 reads CASTEDRGGSYEQYF. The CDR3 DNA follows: TGTGCCAGCACCGAGGACAGGGGAGGCTCCTACGAGCAGTACTTC.